The 27 T cell receptor beta chains below all came from one sample that was sequenced in a study of naive and memory T cell subsets. TCR cDNA received a 3' ligated oligonucleotide that carried a UMI. The SP2 primer and nested alpha and beta constant region primers amplified ligated cDNA in four rounds. TCRdb ran MiXCR on the 5' RACE reads and lists one entry per CDR3 protein. The table has about 56,000 distinct CDR3 sequences, approximately 8% seen once. These receptors came from a female donor in good health.

The chain is built from TRBV12-3 or TRBV12-4 and TRBJ2-3; the D gene is possibly TRBD2 (5 bases). The V end lost 7 bases, the J end lost 3 bases, and 20 bases lay between the germline ends. The CDR3 covers 16 residues. As DNA, the CDR3 is TGTGCCAGCACCCTTCGGAAAGGAGGCGGGACAGATACGCAGTATTTT. It codes for CASTLRKGGGTDTQYF.

The chain joins TRBV20-1 to TRBJ1-5; 9 bases line up with TRBD1. The CDR3 contains 19 residues. Trimming at V came to 2 bases and at J to 6 bases, leaving 20 bases not matched to a gene. Germline V gene lookup returns CDR1 DFQATT and CDR2 SNEGSKA (reference sequence). The CDR3 sequence is CSARKAGTGFGLGSQPQHF. The CDR3 region has the DNA TGCAGTGCTAGAAAGGCCGGGACAGGGTTCGGTTTAGGGTCTCAGCCCCAGCATTTT.

This clonotype was counted many times. The chain employs TRBV20-1 and TRBJ2-3; 9 bases are shared with TRBD2. The junction had 9 bases not matched to a gene; V was cut back by 6 bases and J by 2 bases. This CDR3 has 15 residues. Per the germline V gene, CDR1 is DFQATT and CDR2 is SNEGSKA (reference sequence). CDR3 DNA: TGCAGTGCGGGGCTAGCGGGACTTTCCACAGATACGCAGTATTTT. The encoded protein is CSAGLAGLSTDTQYF.

The sample holds many counts of this clonotype. The V call is TRBV7-8, the J call TRBJ1-6; 7 bases line up with TRBD1. V shed 5 bases, J shed 10 bases, and the junction held 8 bases outside the gene matches. There are 14 residues in the CDR3. The germline V gene has CDR1 SGHVS and CDR2 FQNEAQ. The CDR3 loop reads CASSPDRAESPLHF. The CDR3 nucleotides are TGTGCCAGCAGCCCCGACAGGGCAGAGTCACCCCTCCACTTT.

This clonotype was found a few times. This chain connects TRBV3-1 to TRBJ1-3; D not resolved. CDR1 LGHDT and CDR2 YNNKEL come from the germline V gene (reference sequence). The CDR3 is 11 amino acids. V lost 4 bases and J lost 6, with 4 bases in between. The chain's CDR3 is CASSRKNTIYF. CDR3 DNA: TGTGCCAGCAGCCGAAAAAACACCATATATTTT.

This clonotype was recorded many times. This chain uses TRBV9 with TRBJ1-5; unclear D gene. Trimming cost V 4 bases and J 0 bases, with 11 bases left between them. Per the germline V gene, CDR1 is SGDLS and CDR2 is YYNGEE. This CDR3 contains 15 residues. In nucleotides, the CDR3 is TGTGCCAGCAGCCCGGACGGCTATAGCAATCAGCCCCAGCATTTT. This gives the protein CASSPDGYSNQPQHF. Variable domain in full (rest from reference TRBV9 and TRBJ1-5): DSGVTQTPKHLITATGQRVTLRCSPRSGDLSVYWYQQSLDQGLQFLIQYYNGEERAKGNILERFSAQQFPDLHSELNLSSLELGDSALYFCASSPDGYSNQPQHFGDGTRLSIL.

This clonotype was found many times. The rearrangement uses TRBV7-3 and TRBJ1-1; tentatively, D is TRBD1 (5 bases). Trimming took off 5 bases at V and 4 bases at J, with 11 bases between the two ends. Germline CDR1 and CDR2: SGHTA and FQGTGA. The CDR3 length is 13 residues. The CDR3, as DNA: TGTGCCAGCAGCCTAATGGGGGGCACTGAAGCTTTCTTT. It specifies CASSLMGGTEAFF.

This clonotype was picked up many times. The chain couples TRBV4-3 to TRBJ1-4; unclear D gene. The ends were cut back, 6 bases at V and 4 bases at J, with 12 bases in the middle. The CDR3 sequence is 14 residues long. Germline V gene sequence: CDR1 LGHNA, CDR2 YSLEER. The CDR3 coding sequence is TGCGCCAGCAGACAGATAGGGCGTAATGAAAAACTGTTTTTT. Amino acid sequence: CASRQIGRNEKLFF.

In its sample, this clonotype was seen many times. The chain combines TRBV12-3 or TRBV12-4 with TRBJ1-2; D gene uncertain. The V end lost 3 bases, the J end lost 4 bases, and 9 bases lay between the germline ends. The CDR3 consists of 13 residues. CDR3 coding DNA: TGTGCCAGCAGTTTCGGTCCAACCTATGGCTACACCTTC. This sequence encodes CASSFGPTYGYTF.

Ten or more counts support this clonotype. This chain uses TRBV18 with TRBJ2-1; a weak D match, TRBD1 (6 bases). This CDR3 is built from 16 residues. The germline V gene has CDR1 KGHSH and CDR2 LQKENI. V lost 3 bases to trimming and J lost 8 bases, with 20 bases between them. The CDR3 sequence is CASSPLPGQISDEQFF. CDR3 sequence (DNA): TGTGCCAGCTCACCTTTGCCGGGACAAATTTCTGATGAGCAGTTCTTC. The full variable domain, in which reference TRBV18 and TRBJ2-1 provide the parts outside the CDR3, is NAGVMQNPRHLVRRRGQEARLRCSPMKGHSHVYWYRQLPEEGLKFMVYLQKENIIDESGMPKERFSAEFPKEGPSILRIQQVVRGDSAAYFCASSPLPGQISDEQFFGPGTRLTVL.

CDR3 DNA: TGCAGCGTTGTACTCTGTGGGGAGACCCAGTACTTC. Its protein product is CSVVLCGETQYF. The J gene is TRBJ2-5, the V gene TRBV29-1; no clear D. There are 12 residues in the CDR3. Trimming stripped 4 bases from V and 5 bases from J, with 11 bases between. Germline CDR1 reads SQVTM; CDR2 reads ANQGSEA.

The chain joins TRBV7-2 to TRBJ1-2, with 7 bases lining up with TRBD1. This CDR3 spans 15 amino acids. Trimming at V came to 4 bases and at J to 4 bases, leaving 9 bases not matched to a gene. Germline V gene data show CDR1 as SGHTA and CDR2 as FQGNSA. The CDR3 sequence is CASSSRTGDIYGYTF. The CDR3, as DNA: TGTGCCAGCAGCTCACGGACAGGCGACATCTATGGCTACACCTTC.

V and J are TRBV4-3 and TRBJ2-3; TRBD2 matches 8 bases. The CDR3 has 16 residues. In germline, CDR1 is LGHNA, CDR2 YSLEER. Unmatched junction bases numbered 11, after V lost 4 bases and J lost 5 bases. For the CDR3, the DNA is TGCGCCAGCAGCCTGGAATCGCGGGGGGCTCAAGATACGCAGTATTTT. The encoded protein is CASSLESRGAQDTQYF.

The rearrangement links TRBV19 to TRBJ1-5; a weak D match, TRBD1 (6 bases). Germline loops: CDR1 LNHDA, CDR2 SQIVND (reference sequence). The CDR3 sequence is 17 residues long. Trimming pared 0 bases from V and 6 bases from J, leaving 18 bases between. CDR3 loop: CASSIDRRGIGGQPQHF. In DNA form, the CDR3 reads TGTGCCAGTAGTATAGATCGAAGGGGGATCGGGGGTCAGCCCCAGCATTTT.

This clonotype was detected many times. V usage is TRBV29-1 and J usage is TRBJ2-7, with D possibly matching TRBD2 (5 bases). The V end lost 1 base, the J end lost 6 bases, and 10 bases lay between the germline ends. The germline V gene has CDR1 SQVTM and CDR2 ANQGSEA. This CDR3 has 12 amino acids. The CDR3 sequence: CSVEGVGSEQYF. The CDR3 DNA reads TGCAGCGTTGAAGGAGTAGGGAGCGAGCAGTACTTC.

There are a few counts of this clonotype. The rearrangement links TRBV27 to TRBJ2-7, with TRBD1 matching over 8 bases. In germline, CDR1 is MNHEY, CDR2 SMNVEV (reference sequence). Trimming at V came to 2 bases and at J to 7 bases, leaving 7 bases not matched to a gene. The CDR3 sequence is 14 residues long. The CDR3, as DNA: TGTGCCAGCAGTTTACGCGCAGGGGGCAGTGAGCAGTACTTC. It is translated as CASSLRAGGSEQYF.

Many counts were recorded for this clonotype. One junction end disagrees with the germline gene, perhaps due to a read error. V is TRBV4-1 and J is TRBJ1-6; the D is unclear. CDR3 length: 13 residues. Looked up from germline, CDR1 is MGHRA and CDR2 is YSYEKL. CDR3 nucleotides: TGCGCCAGCAGCAAAGACGTGGATTCACCCCTCCACTTT. This translates into CASSKDVDSPLHF.

Ten or more counts support this clonotype. V is TRBV27 and J is TRBJ1-5; D is unresolved. From germline, CDR1 is MNHEY and CDR2 SMNVEV (reference sequence). With 5 bases removed from V and 0 bases from J, the gap between germline ends came to 11 bases. The CDR3 contains 15 residues. The CDR3 DNA is TGTGCCAGCAGTCCAGCGGGTCTTAGCAATCAGCCCCAGCATTTT. It encodes CASSPAGLSNQPQHF.

The rearrangement joins TRBV7-2 to TRBJ2-1; a weak D match, TRBD2 (6 bases). CDR1 and CDR2 from the germline V gene are SGHTA and FQGNSA. The CDR3 has 18 residues. V lost 3 bases to trimming and J lost 0 bases, with 18 bases between them. In nucleotides, the CDR3 is TGTGCCAGCAGCTTGCCTCGCGGGAAGGGATCCTCCTACAATGAGCAGTTCTTC. Its protein product is CASSLPRGKGSSYNEQFF. The full variable domain, rest sourced from reference TRBV7-2 and TRBJ2-1, is GAGVSQSPSNKVTEKGKDVELRCDPISGHTALYWYRQSLGQGLEFLIYFQGNSAPDKSGLPSDRFSAERTGGSVSTLTIQRTQQEDSAVYLCASSLPRGKGSSYNEQFFGPGTRLTVL.

This clonotype was observed many times. The genes are TRBV20-1 and TRBJ1-4; the D is unclear. The CDR3 sequence is 15 residues long. The germline CDR1 and CDR2 sequences are DFQATT and SNEGSKA (reference sequence). Trimming cost V 0 bases and J 4 bases, with 12 bases left between them. CDR3 DNA sequence: TGCAGTGCTAGAGAAGATGGACGGCATAATGAAAAACTGTTTTTT. Protein product: CSAREDGRHNEKLFF.

This clonotype was observed at least ten times. V is TRBV6-2 or TRBV6-3 and J is TRBJ1-5; D not certain. The V end was cut by 6 bases, the J end by 13 bases, with 19 bases between. This CDR3 contains 13 residues. Germline CDR1 reads MNHEY; CDR2 reads SVGEGT. The CDR3: CASRPIDVWGQHF. In DNA form, the CDR3 reads TGTGCCAGCAGGCCCATCGATGTGTGGGGACAGCATTTT.

This clonotype has more than one count but fewer than ten. The chain combines TRBV6-5 with TRBJ2-3; D unclear. Trimming pared 5 bases from V and 6 bases from J, leaving 9 bases between. This CDR3 has 12 amino acids. Germline CDR1 is MNHEY and CDR2 is SVGAGI. The CDR3 DNA reads TGTGCCAGCAGTCCCGGCGGCGATACGCAGTATTTT. Amino acids: CASSPGGDTQYF.

This sequence joins TRBV29-1 and TRBJ1-2, with TRBD1 as a possible D gene (6 bases). Germline V gene lookup returns CDR1 SQVTM and CDR2 ANQGSEA. The CDR3 spans 14 residues. V was pared by 4 bases and J by 0 bases, with 12 bases between. The CDR3 DNA sequence: TGCAGCGTTGCAGTAACAGGGCCTAACTATGGCTACACCTTC. Its translation is CSVAVTGPNYGYTF.

This clonotype was recorded at least ten times. The chain carries TRBV6-6 and TRBJ1-5; D might be TRBD1 (5 bases). V dropped 5 bases and J dropped 3 bases, with 17 bases sitting between them. This CDR3 is built from 16 residues. Germline V gene data show CDR1 as MNHNY and CDR2 as SVGAGI (reference sequence). In DNA form, the CDR3 reads TGTGCCAGCAGTCCTCTATCAGGGAAGTACAATCAGCCCCAGCATTTT. Encoded protein: CASSPLSGKYNQPQHF.

There are many counts of this clonotype. This chain connects TRBV6-2 or TRBV6-3 to TRBJ1-6; no clear D gene. The V gene lost 4 bases and the J gene lost 6 bases, with 7 bases spanning the gap. Germline-derived CDR1 and CDR2 are MNHEY and SVGEGT. The CDR3 extends over 13 amino acids. In DNA, the CDR3 is TGTGCCAGCAGTTCCTGGTTTAATTCACCCCTCCACTTT. Its translation is CASSSWFNSPLHF.

The rearrangement joins TRBV29-1 to TRBJ2-7, with D hard to call. V shed 0 bases and J shed 0 bases, with 6 bases lying between them. Germline values: CDR1 SQVTM, CDR2 ANQGSEA. This CDR3 has 13 amino acids. The CDR3 bases are TGCAGCGTTGAAGATCTACACTCCTACGAGCAGTACTTC. Translated: CSVEDLHSYEQYF.

This clonotype was counted between two and nine times. The CDR3 sequence is CSASHGTGDSPLHF. CDR3 in DNA: TGCAGTGCTAGTCACGGGACAGGGGACTCACCCCTCCACTTT. This chain joins TRBV20-1 and TRBJ1-6, with 10 bases aligning to TRBD1. Looked up from germline, CDR1 is DFQATT and CDR2 is SNEGSKA (reference sequence). This CDR3 is 14 amino acids long. V trimming: 3 bases; J trimming: 10 bases; junction bases outside the gene matches: 6.